The clone carrying this TCR beta chain was seen a handful of times. CDR3 size: 15 residues. The V and J ends lost 4 bases and 1 base, in that order; junction bases with no gene match: 2. Germline V gene sequence: CDR1 MNHEY, CDR2 SMNVEV (reference sequence). This sample was included in a study of blood T cell repertoires in COVID-19. Background on the study: Samples taken during acute and convalescent COVID-19 were collected in the United States, Italy and Spain. Sample material is recorded as cDNA or gDNA derived from T cells, B-cell-depleted T cells, or PBMCs.

Original analysis: Estimates of nucleated cell counts were drawn from the amplification of reference gene primers. Assay used: immunoSEQ multiplex PCR; TCRdb lists only in-frame clones, some missing. From that table come the V and J calls and clone size; the DNA was used to work out D and trimming. The sample shows 90,000 to 150,000 clones, roughly 88% of them seen only once. This TCR derives from a woman aged 50 to 60 with active or convalescent COVID-19. The sequenced sample consisted of peripheral blood. This chain links TRBV27 with TRBJ1-5, with TRBD1 identical over 9 bases. The CDR3 bases are TGTGCCAGCAGTTCAGGGACAGGGAGCAATCAGCCCCAGCATTTT. It yields the protein CASSSGTGSNQPQHF.